The sample holds one count of the clone carrying this T cell receptor (beta chain). Its target is not known. The sample originates from a study of human T cells and chemical hapten exposure. The study, taken as a whole, reports: Controls had significantly fewer large CDR3 similarity clusters than were formed by expanded TCRs.

One entry per CDR3 protein, called by TCRdb with MiXCR from the RACE reads. Of under 90,000 distinct CDR3 sequences in the sample, about 8.5% are singletons; the top ten hold approximately 3.7%. Time point denoted: patch test 2, 6 weeks after DPC sensitization. Treatment given: therapeutic diphenylcyclopropenone sensitization with weekly scalp DPC. Suited to DPC and affected by alopecia, the donors ranged from 18 to 70 years old. Deletions cut 5 bases from V and 4 bases from J, with 19 bases between. The CDR3 is 16 amino acids. Germline V gene sequence: CDR1 SEHNR, CDR2 FQNEAQ (reference sequence). This TCR was recovered from a woman aged 45-65 years with alopecia areata. Some clones in this sample may be carry-over from other donors' samples. The J gene is TRBJ2-3, the V gene TRBV7-9; possibly TRBD2 for D (5 bases). Sequenced material: whole blood, taken in connection with sensitization to the hapten diphenylcyclopropenone (DPC). The CDR3 nucleotides are TGTGCCAGCAGCCTCGGACTCCCGTCGATGGCAGATACGCAGTATTTT. Residues: CASSLGLPSMADTQYF.